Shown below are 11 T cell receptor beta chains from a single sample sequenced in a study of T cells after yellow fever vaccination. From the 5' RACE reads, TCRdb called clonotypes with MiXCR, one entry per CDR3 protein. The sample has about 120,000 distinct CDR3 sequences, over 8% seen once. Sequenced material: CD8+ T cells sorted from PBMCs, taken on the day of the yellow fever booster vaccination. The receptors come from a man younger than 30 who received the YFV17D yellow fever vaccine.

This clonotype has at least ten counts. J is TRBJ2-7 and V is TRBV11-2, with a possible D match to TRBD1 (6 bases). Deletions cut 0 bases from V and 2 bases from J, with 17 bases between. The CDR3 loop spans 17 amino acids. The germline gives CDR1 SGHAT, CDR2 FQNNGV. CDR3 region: CASSLDPGTSFPYEQYV. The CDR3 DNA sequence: TGTGCCAGCAGCTTAGATCCCGGGACAAGCTTCCCCTACGAGCAGTACGTC.

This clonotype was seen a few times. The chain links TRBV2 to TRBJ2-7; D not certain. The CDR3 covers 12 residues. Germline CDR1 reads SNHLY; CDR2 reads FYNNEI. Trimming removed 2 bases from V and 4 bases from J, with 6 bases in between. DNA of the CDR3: TGTGCCAGCAGTGAATTTCAGTACGAGCAGTACTTC. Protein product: CASSEFQYEQYF.

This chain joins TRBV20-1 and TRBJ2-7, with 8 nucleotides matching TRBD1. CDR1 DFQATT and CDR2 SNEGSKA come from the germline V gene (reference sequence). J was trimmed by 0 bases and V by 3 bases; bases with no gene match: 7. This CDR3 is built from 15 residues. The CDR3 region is CSARSRQGSSYEQYF. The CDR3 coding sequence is TGCAGTGCTAGGTCCCGACAGGGGTCCTCCTACGAGCAGTACTTC.

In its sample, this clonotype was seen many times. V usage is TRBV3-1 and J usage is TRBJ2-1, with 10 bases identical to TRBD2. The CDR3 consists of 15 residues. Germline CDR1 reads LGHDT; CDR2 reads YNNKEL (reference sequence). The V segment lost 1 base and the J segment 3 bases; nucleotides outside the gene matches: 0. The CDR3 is CASSQVAGGYNEQFF. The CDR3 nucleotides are TGTGCCAGCAGCCAAGTAGCGGGGGGCTACAATGAGCAGTTCTTC.

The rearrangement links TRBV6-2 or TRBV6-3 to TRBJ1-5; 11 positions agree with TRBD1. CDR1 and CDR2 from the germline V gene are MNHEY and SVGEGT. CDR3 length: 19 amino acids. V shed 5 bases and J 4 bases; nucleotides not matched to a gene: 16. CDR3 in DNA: TGTGCCAGCAGTACACCGGGACAGGGGGTCGCTAGGATGAATCAGCCCCAGCATTTT. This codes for CASSTPGQGVARMNQPQHF.

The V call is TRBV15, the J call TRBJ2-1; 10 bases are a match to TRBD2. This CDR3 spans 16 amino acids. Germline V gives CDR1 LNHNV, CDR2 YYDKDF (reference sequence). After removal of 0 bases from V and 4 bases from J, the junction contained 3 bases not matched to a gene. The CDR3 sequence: CATSRERTSGYNEQFF. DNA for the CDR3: TGTGCCACCAGCAGAGAGCGGACTAGCGGTTACAATGAGCAGTTCTTC. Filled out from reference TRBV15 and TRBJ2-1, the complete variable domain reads DAMVIQNPRYQVTQFGKPVTLSCSQTLNHNVMYWYQQKSSQAPKLLFHYYDKDFNNEADTPDNFQSRRPNTSFCFLDIRSPGLGDTAMYLCATSRERTSGYNEQFFGPGTRLTVL.

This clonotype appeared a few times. CDR3 bases: TGCGCCAGCAGCCAAGATCCTACCAAGCAAGAGACCCAGTACTTC. Translation: CASSQDPTKQETQYF. The V and J genes are TRBV4-1 and TRBJ2-5; no firm D call. This CDR3 spans 15 amino acids. From germline, CDR1 is MGHRA and CDR2 YSYEKL. Trimming took off 0 bases at V and 2 bases at J, with 10 bases between the two ends.

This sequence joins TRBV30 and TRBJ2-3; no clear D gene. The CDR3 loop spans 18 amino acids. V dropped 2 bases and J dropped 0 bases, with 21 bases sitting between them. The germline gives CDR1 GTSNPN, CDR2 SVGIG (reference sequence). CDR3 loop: CAWSHLSDAAYSTDTQYF. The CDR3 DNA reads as TGTGCCTGGAGTCACCTGTCCGACGCCGCGTATAGCACAGATACGCAGTATTTT.

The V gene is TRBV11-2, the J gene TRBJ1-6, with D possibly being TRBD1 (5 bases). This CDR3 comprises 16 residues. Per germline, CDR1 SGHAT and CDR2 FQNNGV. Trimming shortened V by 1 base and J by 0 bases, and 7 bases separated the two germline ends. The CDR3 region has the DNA TGTGCCAGCAGCTTAGTGGGGCGCTCCTATAATTCACCCCTCCACTTT. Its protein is CASSLVGRSYNSPLHF.

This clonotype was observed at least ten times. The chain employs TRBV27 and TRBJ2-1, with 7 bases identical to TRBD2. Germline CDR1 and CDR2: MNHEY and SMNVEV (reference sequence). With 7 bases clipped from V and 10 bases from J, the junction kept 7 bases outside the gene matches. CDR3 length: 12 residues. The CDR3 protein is CASTLGEGEQFF. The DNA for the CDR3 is TGTGCCAGCACCCTCGGGGAGGGGGAGCAGTTCTTC.

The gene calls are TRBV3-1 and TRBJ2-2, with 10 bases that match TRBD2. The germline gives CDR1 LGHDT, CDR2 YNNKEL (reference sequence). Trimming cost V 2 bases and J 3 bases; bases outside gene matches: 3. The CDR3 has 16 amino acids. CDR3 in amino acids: CASSQPSGRHTGELFF. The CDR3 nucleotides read TGTGCCAGCAGCCAACCTAGCGGGAGACACACCGGGGAGCTGTTTTTT.